A selection of T cell receptor beta chains follows, all from one sample in a study of T cells of healthy individuals. In TCRdb, the 5' RACE reads were re-called with MiXCR into one record per CDR3 protein. Of about 53,000 distinct CDR3 sequences in the sample, around 15% are singletons; the top ten hold more than 15%. These receptors originate from a human donor in good health. The CDR3 runs from the conserved cysteine through the conserved F or W. The D gene is left open where the match is weak. Size is omitted from some rows. Given values are once, few, many or a class for expanded clones.

TGTGCCAGCAGCTCTACCCTAGCGGGAGGCCGATCCTACGAGCAGTACTTC	CASSSTLAGGRSYEQYF	many	TRBD2	TRBV7-9	17	TRBJ2-7
TGTGCCAGCAGCCCTGGCACTGAAGCTTTCTTT	CASSPGTEAFF	many	NA	TRBV7-2	11	TRBJ1-1
TGTGCCAGTAGTTTAGACAGGGGGAGAACTGAAGCTTTCTTT	CASSLDRGRTEAFF	many	TRBD1	TRBV19	14	TRBJ1-1
TGTGCCAGCAGCTTAGGTACTAGCGAAGGTGGTGAGCAGTTCTTC	CASSLGTSEGGEQFF	NA	TRBD2	TRBV5-6	15	TRBJ2-1
TGTGCCACCAGCAGAGATCCTCCGGGTTCCGGGGAGCTGTTTTTT	CATSRDPPGSGELFF	many	NA	TRBV15	15	TRBJ2-2
TGCGCCAGCAGTGCTCCTAACTATGGCTACACCTTC	CASSAPNYGYTF	many	NA	TRBV10-1	12	TRBJ1-2
TGTGCCAGCGGGTCAGAAAGACAGGTCTATGGCTACACCTTC	CASGSERQVYGYTF	many	NA	TRBV27	14	TRBJ1-2
TGTGCCAGCAGCCGCCGGAGCGGGGGGGCCTTCTCCTACAATGAGCAGTTCTTC	CASSRRSGGAFSYNEQFF	NA	TRBD2	TRBV7-2	18	TRBJ2-1
TGTGCCAGCAGCGTAGGGGAGGGGAACACCGGGGAGCTGTTTTTT	CASSVGEGNTGELFF	few	TRBD2	TRBV9	15	TRBJ2-2
TGTGCCAGCAGCCCCCGGGAGGGGAGGAACACTGAAGCTTTCTTT	CASSPREGRNTEAFF	NA	NA	TRBV11-2	15	TRBJ1-1
TGTGCCAGCGTCGGGTCAGCGGGAGGGCCCTTCACCGGGGAGCTGTTTTTT	CASVGSAGGPFTGELFF	NA	TRBD2	TRBV11-2	17	TRBJ2-2
TGCGCCAGCAGCCAAGAGAACAGCGCTTCGAACACTGAAGCTTTCTTT	CASSQENSASNTEAFF	NA	NA	TRBV4-3	16	TRBJ1-1
TGTGCCAGCAGCTCGCAGGGCGGGAATTCACCCCTCCACTTT	CASSSQGGNSPLHF	few	NA	TRBV7-2	14	TRBJ1-6
TGCGCCAGCAGCGTGATCTCCGGCACAGATACGCAGTATTTT	CASSVISGTDTQYF	few	NA	TRBV5-1	14	TRBJ2-3
TGCAGTGCTAGAGAGCCGCTACTAGCAAGAGATACGCAGTATTTT	CSAREPLLARDTQYF	NA	NA	TRBV20-1	15	TRBJ2-3
TGCGCCAGCAGCAGGGATCAAGAGACCCAGTACTTC	CASSRDQETQYF	many	NA	TRBV5-1	12	TRBJ2-5
TGTGCCAGCGGAGCGGGGGCCAACGATTACAATGAGCAGTTCTTC	CASGAGANDYNEQFF	NA	TRBD2	TRBV6-5	15	TRBJ2-1
TGTGCCAGCAGCCAAGAGAGGACTAGCGGGGACAATGAGCAGTTCTTC	CASSQERTSGDNEQFF	NA	TRBD2	TRBV3-1	16	TRBJ2-1
TGTGCCAGCAGCTTAACGGTTCGCACCATATATTTT	CASSLTVRTIYF	few	NA	TRBV7-2	12	TRBJ1-3
TGTGCCAGCAGCTGGGGGAGTGCTCAAACAGATACGCAGTATTTT	CASSWGSAQTDTQYF	few	NA	TRBV7-3	15	TRBJ2-3
TGCGCCAGCAGCCATGGAAGGGTAGCGGGAGGGATTGATGAGCAGTTCTTC	CASSHGRVAGGIDEQFF	few	TRBD2	TRBV5-1	17	TRBJ2-1
TGTGCCACCAGCAGAGAACGGGCGCTCCTAGGCGGGTTAGATACGCAGTATTTT	CATSRERALLGGLDTQYF	many	NA	TRBV15	18	TRBJ2-3
TGTGCCAGCAGATTGCCGGGGACGGAGCAGCCCCAGCATTTT	CASRLPGTEQPQHF	many	NA	TRBV6-2/TRBV6-3	14	TRBJ1-5
TGTGCCAGCAGCCGGAGTGGAGGGCTCCAAGAGACCCAGTACTTC	CASSRSGGLQETQYF	NA	NA	TRBV4-2	15	TRBJ2-5
TGTGCCAGCAGTTATTCTTTTTCTCAAAAAAACGGACAGTACGAGCAGTACTTC	CASSYSFSQKNGQYEQYF	NA	NA	TRBV6-9	18	TRBJ2-7
TGTGCCAGCAGCTTAGAGCTAGCGGGAGGAGTCAATGAGCAGTTCTTC	CASSLELAGGVNEQFF	many	TRBD2	TRBV11-3	16	TRBJ2-1
TGCGCCAGCAGCTTGGGTCAAACTAGTAGCACTGAAGCTTTCTTT	CASSLGQTSSTEAFF	NA	NA	TRBV5-1	15	TRBJ1-1
TGTGCCAGCTCACAAACAGACAGACAAGAGACCCAGTACTTC	CASSQTDRQETQYF	once	NA	TRBV18	14	TRBJ2-5
TGTGCCAGCTCACCACCGCAGGGTGTTCTCACTGAAGCTTTCTTT	CASSPPQGVLTEAFF	NA	NA	TRBV18	15	TRBJ1-1
TGCAGTGCTAAGCAGGGGGCAGGCTCCTACGAGCAGTACTTC	CSAKQGAGSYEQYF	NA	TRBD1	TRBV20-1	14	TRBJ2-7
TGTGCCAGCAGCCCGGAGACTGGGAACCAAGAGACCCAGTACTTC	CASSPETGNQETQYF	NA	NA	TRBV11-2	15	TRBJ2-5
TGTGCCAGCAGCTTGGGAAGGGCAGGGATGAACACTGAAGCTTTCTTT	CASSLGRAGMNTEAFF	NA	NA	TRBV5-8	16	TRBJ1-1
TGTGCCAGCAGCTTACTGGAGCTGACGCCAGGGACCCAGTACTTC	CASSLLELTPGTQYF	few	NA	TRBV7-9	15	TRBJ2-5
TGTGCCAGCAGCTTAGGGACAGGGGATAATTCACCCCTCCACTTT	CASSLGTGDNSPLHF	many	TRBD1	TRBV7-9	15	TRBJ1-6
TGCAGTGCTCTAGGACTAGCGGGAGTCTCCTCCAATGAGCAGTTCTTC	CSALGLAGVSSNEQFF	few	TRBD2	TRBV20-1	16	TRBJ2-1
TGTGCCAGCAGTTTATCACGACAGGGTGCTAATTCACCCCTCCACTTT	CASSLSRQGANSPLHF	many	TRBD1	TRBV27	16	TRBJ1-6
TGTGCCAGCAGCTTAAGGCGGGACTCCTACGAGCAGTACTTC	CASSLRRDSYEQYF	few	NA	TRBV7-2	14	TRBJ2-7
TGTGCCATCAACGGCGGGAAGGCAGATACGCAGTATTTT	CAINGGKADTQYF	few	NA	TRBV10-3	13	TRBJ2-3
TGTGCCAGCAGTTACATCGGACTTATGAATGGCTACACCTTC	CASSYIGLMNGYTF	NA	NA	TRBV6-2/TRBV6-3	14	TRBJ1-2
TGTGCCATCAGTGAGTCTGGATATGGCTACACCTTC	CAISESGYGYTF	few	NA	TRBV10-3	12	TRBJ1-2
TGCGCCAGCAGTGAGTCTGTCGGACAGGTAGGCACTGAAGCTTTCTTT	CASSESVGQVGTEAFF	many	TRBD1	TRBV10-2	16	TRBJ1-1